The 28 T cell receptor beta chains below come from one sample, sequenced in a study of blood T cells in healthy people across ages. Together with a sample-barcoded 5' primer, a J-beta primer mix was included in a second PCR lasting 7 to 11 cycles. Each CDR3 protein is one row after TCRdb ran MiXCR on the 5' RACE reads. The repertoire consists of some 1.6 million distinct CDR3 sequences, with around 35% occurring once and the leading ten covering 11%. What was sequenced was blood. The receptors shown here come from a woman aged 30 to 39 in good health.

There are a few counts of this clonotype. The J gene is TRBJ2-3, the V gene TRBV27; D is unresolved. Germline V lookup: CDR1 MNHEY, CDR2 SMNVEV (reference sequence). Trimming removed 5 bases at V and 5 bases at J, with 11 bases between. The CDR3 has 13 amino acids. The CDR3 protein is CASSNGWEDTQYF. As DNA, the CDR3 is TGTGCCAGCAGTAACGGCTGGGAAGATACGCAGTATTTT.

In DNA form, the CDR3 reads TGTGCCAGCAGCCTCAAAGGGGACAACCGTTACGAGCAGTACTTC. As protein: CASSLKGDNRYEQYF. The genes are TRBV14 and TRBJ2-5; the D gene is possibly TRBD1 (6 bases). The J call may not be correct, given that the DNA end is closer to TRBJ2-7. This CDR3 region has 15 residues. Germline CDR1 and CDR2: SGHDN and FVKESK.

Regarding this clonotype: The germline gene is not matched at one end of the junction; a read error may be the cause. The V and J genes are TRBV12-3 or TRBV12-4 and TRBJ2-3; 9 bases line up with TRBD1. This CDR3 comprises 15 residues. The chain's CDR3 is CASRGTGRSTDTEYF. CDR3 in DNA: TGTGCCAGCAGGGGGACAGGGAGGTCCACAGATACGGAGTATTTT.

This rearrangement joins TRBV10-2 to TRBJ2-1; weak D call: TRBD2 (6 bases). The CDR3 runs 13 residues. Germline loops: CDR1 WSHSY, CDR2 SAAADI. Deletions cut 5 bases from V and 8 bases from J, with 13 bases between. This CDR3 reads CASSLPGVYEQFF. The CDR3 DNA sequence: TGCGCCAGCAGTCTGCCGGGAGTCTATGAGCAGTTCTTC.

The chain is built from TRBV11-2 and TRBJ2-5; TRBD2 matches 10 bases. Trimming removed 5 bases from V and 1 base from J; junction bases left unmatched: 10. The CDR3 is 17 amino acids. Germline V CDR1 and CDR2: SGHAT, FQNNGV. The CDR3 DNA sequence: TGTGCCAGCAGCCTCCGCGTAACTAGCGGGGCCCAAGAGACCCAGTACTTC. Its translation is CASSLRVTSGAQETQYF.

This clonotype was detected only a few times. The CDR3 region is CSAAGGPTGELFF. The DNA for the CDR3 is TGCAGTGCTGCGGGAGGACCCACCGGGGAGCTGTTTTTT. The chain is built from TRBV20-1 and TRBJ2-2, with 8 bases fitting TRBD2. The germline CDR1 and CDR2 sequences are DFQATT and SNEGSKA (reference sequence). This CDR3 has 13 residues. V was clipped by 5 bases and J by 4 bases; unmatched bases: 3.

This sequence joins TRBV20-1 and TRBJ2-7, with 10 positions matching TRBD1. V shed 0 bases and J 3 bases; nucleotides not matched to a gene: 8. The CDR3 spans 16 residues. Germline V CDR1 and CDR2: DFQATT, SNEGSKA (reference sequence). CDR3 loop: CSARDPWDRGGYEQYF. In DNA, the CDR3 is TGCAGTGCTAGAGACCCCTGGGACAGGGGAGGCTACGAGCAGTACTTC.

The chain uses TRBV19 and TRBJ1-5; the match to TRBD1 covers 9 bases. Trimming took 6 bases from V and 5 from J; bases not matched to a gene: 5. The CDR3 is 14 residues long. The germline CDR1 and CDR2 sequences are LNHDA and SQIVND (reference sequence). The CDR3 loop reads CASRGDREYQPQHF. In nucleotides, the CDR3 is TGTGCCAGTAGGGGGGACAGGGAGTATCAGCCCCAGCATTTT.

The V and J genes are TRBV12-3 or TRBV12-4 and TRBJ1-1, with D perhaps TRBD1 (5 bases). CDR3 size: 12 residues. V lost 6 bases and J 6 bases, leaving 11 bases between the germline ends. In DNA, the CDR3 is TGTGCCAGCAGCCAAGGGGTCTCTGAAGCTTTCTTT. Translation gives CASSQGVSEAFF.

The table lists this clonotype with many counts. The chain carries TRBV12-3 or TRBV12-4 and TRBJ2-5; tentatively, D is TRBD2 (5 bases). CDR3 length: 14 amino acids. V lost 1 base to trimming and J lost 7 bases, with 13 bases between them. CDR3 nucleotide sequence: TGTGCCAGCAGTTTAGGGTCAGTCGAGGGGACCCAGTACTTC. Its translation: CASSLGSVEGTQYF.

This clonotype was recorded a few times. This sequence joins TRBV20-1 and TRBJ1-2; no definite D call. This CDR3 region has 11 residues. Trimming cost V 2 bases and J 4 bases, with 5 bases left between them. Germline-derived CDR1 and CDR2 are DFQATT and SNEGSKA (reference sequence). The CDR3 sequence is CSARRSYGYTF. The CDR3 DNA follows: TGCAGTGCTAGACGGAGCTATGGCTACACCTTC.

The chain has TRBV7-6 and TRBJ2-3, with 7 bases matching TRBD1. From germline, CDR1 is SGHVS and CDR2 FNYEAQ. Trimming cost V 5 bases and J 2 bases; bases outside gene matches: 7. This CDR3 spans 15 amino acids. The CDR3 coding sequence is TGTGCCAGCAGCCGATCCGGGACAGCCACAGATACGCAGTATTTT. Protein: CASSRSGTATDTQYF.

CDR3 DNA: TGCGCCAGCAGCCCAAACCCGGCTCTTTTGGCAGGGACAACGTTAGCCCTCCACTTT. Protein sequence: CASSPNPALLAGTTLALHF. This chain joins TRBV4-1 and TRBJ1-6, with D possibly matching TRBD1 (6 bases). Germline V gives CDR1 MGHRA, CDR2 YSYEKL. The V and J ends lost 4 bases and 14 bases respectively, with 33 bases between them. The CDR3 contains 19 residues.

The gene calls are TRBV7-3 and TRBJ2-7, with D perhaps matching TRBD2 (6 bases). Germline V gene sequence: CDR1 SGHTA, CDR2 FQGTGA. This CDR3 has 17 residues. The V end was cut by 3 bases, the J end by 0 bases, with 18 bases between. CDR3 residues: CASSFPGSLRSSYEQYF. The CDR3 bases are TGTGCCAGCAGCTTCCCCGGGAGCCTTAGGAGCTCCTACGAGCAGTACTTC.

The J gene is TRBJ2-7, the V gene TRBV3-1, with D tentatively TRBD1 or TRBD2 (5 bases each). The DNA end is a closer match to TRBJ2-5, so the J assignment may be wrong. The V gene's germline CDR1 is LGHDT and CDR2 YNNKEL (reference sequence). This CDR3 spans 16 amino acids. DNA for the CDR3: TGTGCCAGCAGCCGCTCTTCAGATAGGGGACGAGGGACCCAGTACTTC. Its protein is CASSRSSDRGRGTQYF.

A word on this clonotype: One base away lies a much larger clone, so this may be a sequencing read error. The chain uses TRBV12-3 or TRBV12-4 and TRBJ1-2; D is possibly TRBD1 (6 bases). This CDR3 has 13 amino acids. V lost 5 bases, J lost 10 bases, and 17 bases lay in between. CDR3 amino acids: CASSLGGGVDYTF. The CDR3 bases are TGTGCCAGCAGTCTAGGAGGGGGAGTCGACTACACCTTC.

As to this clonotype: This may be a read error, as it is one base from a much larger clone. CDR3 residues: CVSSREDRPDTQYF. Written as DNA, the CDR3 is TGCGTCAGCAGCCGAGAGGACAGGCCAGATACGCAGTATTTT. The chain has TRBV4-1 and TRBJ2-3; 7 bases agree with TRBD1. The CDR3 is 14 amino acids. CDR1 and CDR2 from the germline V gene are MGHRA and YSYEKL.

The gene calls are TRBV3-1 and TRBJ1-6, with 9 bases aligning to TRBD1. This CDR3 spans 20 amino acids. Germline values: CDR1 LGHDT, CDR2 YNNKEL (reference sequence). The V and J ends lost 2 bases and 6 bases, in that order; junction bases with no gene match: 17. DNA of the CDR3: TGTGCCAGCAGCCAATGGGCAGGACAGGGGAAAGGATTGAGTAATTCACCCCTCCACTTT. It codes for CASSQWAGQGKGLSNSPLHF.

J is TRBJ2-1 and V is TRBV7-9, with TRBD1 as a possible D gene (5 bases). V was cut by 3 bases and J by 5 bases, with 14 bases left in between. The CDR3 length is 15 residues. CDR1 is SEHNR, CDR2 FQNEAQ, per germline (reference sequence). In DNA form, the CDR3 reads TGTGCCAGCAGCTTCTGGCAATTACAGGACAATGAGCAGTTCTTC. It is translated as CASSFWQLQDNEQFF.

This clonotype was seen many times. This chain joins TRBV7-9 and TRBJ2-7; D is unclear. Germline V CDR1 and CDR2: SEHNR, FQNEAQ (reference sequence). The length of the CDR3 is 15 residues. Trimming removed 0 bases at V and 4 bases at J, with 13 bases between. The CDR3 DNA reads TGTGCCAGCAGCTTAGCGTGGGCTGGAGCGTACGAGCAGTACTTC. The encoded protein is CASSLAWAGAYEQYF.

This CDR3 is CASSQDAGSYNEQFF. CDR3 coding DNA: TGTGCCAGCAGCCAAGATGCGGGATCCTACAATGAGCAGTTCTTC. The J gene is TRBJ2-1, the V gene TRBV3-1; the D gene is possibly TRBD2 (6 bases). Per germline, CDR1 LGHDT and CDR2 YNNKEL (reference sequence). With 0 bases removed from V and 1 base from J, the gap between germline ends came to 7 bases. The CDR3 is 15 residues long.

In this sample, this clonotype turned up once. This chain links TRBV12-3 or TRBV12-4 with TRBJ2-1; D possibly corresponds to TRBD1 (5 bases). The germline V and J ends were trimmed by 8 bases and 12 bases, with 20 bases remaining between them. The CDR3 contains 13 residues. CDR3 nucleotides: TGTGCCAGCCTTGAGACCCTGGGTAGGGGGCAGTTCTTC. Translated, it gives CASLETLGRGQFF.

A note on this clonotype: A junction end diverges from the germline sequence, so it may reflect a read error. The CDR3 nucleotides read TGTGCCATCCGCGACAGAGGTAGCAATCAGCCCCGGCATTTT. It is translated as CAIRDRGSNQPRHF. V gene TRBV10-3 combines with J gene TRBJ1-5; possible D gene TRBD1, 5 bases. Germline V lookup: CDR1 ENHRY, CDR2 SYGVKD. CDR3 length: 14 residues.

This clonotype was found once. This chain connects TRBV9 to TRBJ1-1; 7 nucleotides match TRBD1. This CDR3 has 15 amino acids. Germline V gene data show CDR1 as SGDLS and CDR2 as YYNGEE. J gave up 0 bases and V 2 bases, and 4 bases lay outside the gene matches. CDR3 coding DNA: TGTGCCAGCAGCGTGGGGACAGACATGAACACTGAAGCTTTCTTT. As protein: CASSVGTDMNTEAFF.

J is TRBJ2-5 and V is TRBV20-1; TRBD1 might be the D (5 bases). V dropped 0 bases and J dropped 4 bases, with 15 bases sitting between them. Germline values: CDR1 DFQATT, CDR2 SNEGSKA (reference sequence). The CDR3 is 15 residues long. The CDR3 nucleotides read TGCAGTGCTAGAGATGGTCGAAAGGGGTTAGAGACCCAGTACTTC. Residues: CSARDGRKGLETQYF.

A few counts support this clonotype. This sequence joins TRBV14 and TRBJ2-5; D is uncertain. CDR1 and CDR2 (germline): SGHDN, FVKESK. The CDR3 length is 13 residues. The germline V and J ends were trimmed by 4 bases and 5 bases, with 11 bases remaining between them. Here the CDR3 reads CASSPDTVETQYF. Written as DNA, the CDR3 is TGTGCCAGCAGCCCAGACACGGTGGAGACCCAGTACTTC.

In its sample, this clonotype was seen a few times. The V and J genes are TRBV28 and TRBJ2-3; tentatively, D is TRBD1 (8 bases). Trimming removed 5 bases from V and 2 bases from J, with 14 bases in between. CDR1 is MDHEN, CDR2 SYDVKM, per germline. This CDR3 spans 15 amino acids. For the CDR3, the DNA is TGTGCCAGCAGTCCTACAGGGGGGGACACAGATACGCAGTATTTT. Translation: CASSPTGGDTDTQYF.

A few counts support this clonotype. The V gene is TRBV15, the J gene TRBJ2-7; a weak D match, TRBD2 (7 bases). Germline values: CDR1 LNHNV, CDR2 YYDKDF (reference sequence). The CDR3 covers 16 residues. V was cut by 0 bases and J by 2 bases, with 14 bases left in between. The CDR3, as DNA: TGTGCCACCAGCAGAGATCGGGCGGGGGCAACCTACGAGCAGTACTTC. Protein sequence: CATSRDRAGATYEQYF.